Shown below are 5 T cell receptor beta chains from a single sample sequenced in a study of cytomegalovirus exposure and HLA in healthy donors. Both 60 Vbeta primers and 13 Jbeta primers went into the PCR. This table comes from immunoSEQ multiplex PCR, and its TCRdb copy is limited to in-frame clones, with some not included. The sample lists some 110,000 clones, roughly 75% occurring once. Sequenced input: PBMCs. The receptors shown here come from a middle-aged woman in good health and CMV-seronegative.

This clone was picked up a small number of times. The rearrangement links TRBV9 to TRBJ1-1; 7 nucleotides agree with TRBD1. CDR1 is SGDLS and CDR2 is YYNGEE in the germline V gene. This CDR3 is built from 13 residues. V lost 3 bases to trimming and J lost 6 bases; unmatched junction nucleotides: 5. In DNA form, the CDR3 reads TGTGCCAGCAGCGCCCAGACAGGGTCTGAAGCTTTCTTT. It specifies CASSAQTGSEAFF.

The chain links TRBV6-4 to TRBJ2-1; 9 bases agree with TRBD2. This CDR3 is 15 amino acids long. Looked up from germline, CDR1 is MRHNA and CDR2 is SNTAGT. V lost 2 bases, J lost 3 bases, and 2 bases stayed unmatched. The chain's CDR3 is CASSDVAGDYNEQFF. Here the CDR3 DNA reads TGTGCCAGCAGTGACGTAGCGGGGGACTACAATGAGCAGTTCTTC.

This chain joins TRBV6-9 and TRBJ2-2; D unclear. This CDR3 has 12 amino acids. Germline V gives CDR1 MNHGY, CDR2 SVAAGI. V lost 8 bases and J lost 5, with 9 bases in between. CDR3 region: CASLRDTGELFF. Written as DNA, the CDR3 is TGTGCCAGCCTACGCGATACCGGGGAGCTGTTTTTT.

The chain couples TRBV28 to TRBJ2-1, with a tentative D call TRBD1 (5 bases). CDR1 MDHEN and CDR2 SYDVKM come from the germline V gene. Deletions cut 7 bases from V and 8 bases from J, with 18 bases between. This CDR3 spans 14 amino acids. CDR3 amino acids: CASTPLRGMHEQFF. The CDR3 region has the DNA TGTGCCAGCACCCCTTTAAGGGGAATGCATGAGCAGTTCTTC.

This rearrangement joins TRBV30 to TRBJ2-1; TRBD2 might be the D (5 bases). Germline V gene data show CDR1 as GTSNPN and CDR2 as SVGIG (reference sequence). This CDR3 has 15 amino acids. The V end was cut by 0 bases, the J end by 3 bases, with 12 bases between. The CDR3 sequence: CAWSVRLAYYNEQFF. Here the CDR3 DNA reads TGTGCCTGGAGTGTACGGCTAGCCTACTACAATGAGCAGTTCTTC.